One T cell receptor beta chain is described in this entry. This specimen comes from a study of cytomegalovirus exposure and HLA in healthy donors. Donors showed nominal health when sampled, although they likely had unrecorded immune exposures. 60 Vbeta and 13 Jbeta primers were used in PCR. TCRdb keeps only in-frame clones here, not all; method: immunoSEQ multiplex PCR. Among 200,000 or so clones listed, roughly 77% were seen once. The germline CDR1 and CDR2 sequences are SGHTA and FQGTGA. The J segment lost 10 bases and the V segment lost 4 bases, leaving 6 bases of the junction unmatched. The CDR3 extends over 13 amino acids.

The receptor comes from a male donor in good health and CMV-seropositive. The V gene is TRBV7-3, the J gene TRBJ2-1, with 8 bases matching TRBD1. The sequenced material came from PBMCs. The CDR3 here is CASSSDRVGEQFF. In DNA, the CDR3 is TGTGCCAGCAGCTCGGACAGGGTGGGAGAGCAGTTCTTC. Based on the CDR3 plus reference TRBV7-3 and TRBJ2-1, the full variable domain is GAGVSQTPSNKVTEKGKYVELRCDPISGHTALYWYRQSLGQGPEFLIYFQGTGAADDSGLPNDRFFAVRPEGSVSTLKIQRTERGDSAVYLCASSSDRVGEQFFGPGTRLTVL.